Listed below are T cell receptor beta chains from one sample, sequenced in a study of T cells in Graves' hyperthyroidism and ophthalmopathy. TCRdb re-called the multiplex PCR reads with MiXCR, one entry per CDR3 protein. The sample lists around 540,000 distinct CDR3 sequences; roughly 16% were seen once. The sequenced sample consisted of blood. The source is a woman aged 25 to 45 with Graves' ophthalmopathy. Both conserved end residues are part of each CDR3. A D gene is named only where the DNA matches it firmly.

>.|TRBV28|TRBJ2-5
CASSFGRETQYF
>TRBD1|TRBV12-3/TRBV12-4|TRBJ1-5
CASGGGRQPQHF
>TRBD2|TRBV2|TRBJ2-2
CASRSGLAGGPGTGELFF
>TRBD2|TRBV28|TRBJ2-1
CASSSQLAGGQDEQFF
>.|TRBV2|TRBJ2-7
CASMLAYEQYF
>TRBD2|TRBV11-3|TRBJ2-1
CASSLGLAWAKSNEQFF
>.|TRBV3-1|TRBJ2-1
CASSQSKAEQFF
>.|TRBV14|TRBJ2-7
CASSPFMAGFGEQYF
>.|TRBV4-1|TRBJ2-7
CASSPQGPPDEQYF
>.|TRBV18|TRBJ2-3
CASSPPQGTDTQYF
>TRBD1|TRBV29-1|TRBJ1-5
CSVGDRGSNQPQHF
>.|TRBV5-1|TRBJ2-2
CASSSGHLPGELFF
>.|TRBV29-1|TRBJ1-1
CSVSMGGIGNTEAFF
>.|TRBV28|TRBJ1-6
CASSLLGDVSRYNSPLHF
>TRBD2|TRBV10-3|TRBJ2-4
CAISGTSEKNIQYF
>.|TRBV7-2|TRBJ1-2
CASSSSRVSYGYTF
>.|TRBV6-6|TRBJ1-2
CASSYSGRDLGYTF
>TRBD1|TRBV27|TRBJ1-3
CASSPRWTGFTGTIYF
>.|TRBV5-1|TRBJ2-1
CASSLAPTGSYNEQFF
>.|TRBV7-8|TRBJ1-2
CASSREYYGYTF
>.|TRBV28|TRBJ1-1
CASSPIKVMNTEAFF
>TRBD1|TRBV6-2/TRBV6-3|TRBJ1-1
CASSYQGGSSEAFF
>.|TRBV6-2/TRBV6-3|TRBJ2-7
CASSHSFYEQYF
>TRBD2|TRBV7-2|TRBJ2-7
CASSLIVAGAGTYEQYF
>TRBD1|TRBV10-2|TRBJ2-7
CASSESYRGVYEQYF
>.|TRBV9|TRBJ1-5
CASSVEGYSNQPQHF
>.|TRBV11-2|TRBJ2-7
CASSRERTSYEQYF
>.|TRBV6-1|TRBJ2-2
CASSASLGSGELFF
>.|TRBV29-1|TRBJ2-5
CSVSGSQETQYF